These 18 T cell receptor beta chains were sequenced from one sample in a study of shared clonotypes between healthy human individuals. Some clones are missing from TCRdb's copy, which holds only in-frame ones; the method was immunoSEQ multiplex PCR. This repertoire shows some 550,000 clones, around 97% found once; its top ten account for around 0.06%. Sequenced sample: naive CD4+ T cells sorted from blood. As to subset: CD45RA+ positively selected. Source of these receptors: a woman in her 30s in good health.

The chain combines TRBV6-1 with TRBJ2-7; D is uncertain. V lost 3 bases and J lost 7, with 16 bases in between. This CDR3 spans 14 amino acids. Germline V gene data show CDR1 as MNHNS and CDR2 as SASEGT. Here the CDR3 reads CASSEERIPREQYF. The CDR3 coding sequence is TGTGCCAGCAGTGAGGAACGGATCCCCCGGGAGCAGTACTTC.

The chain recombines TRBV6-4 with TRBJ2-3, with D possibly being TRBD1 or TRBD2 (5 bases each). The CDR3 has 16 residues. CDR1 is MRHNA and CDR2 is SNTAGT in the germline V gene. V lost 3 bases, J lost 8 bases, and 21 bases lay in between. CDR3 sequence: CASSESTGPLAVTQYF. The CDR3 DNA reads as TGTGCCAGCAGTGAATCTACGGGACCCCTGGCCGTTACGCAGTATTTT.

CDR3 nucleotide sequence: TGCGCCAGCAGCTTGGCCCGCGGAGCGAACACTGAAGCTTTCTTT. Translated, it gives CASSLARGANTEAFF. V is TRBV5-1 and J is TRBJ1-1; no reliable D call. The V end was cut by 0 bases, the J end by 1 base, with 10 bases between. Germline lookup yields CDR1 SGHRS and CDR2 YFSETQ. The CDR3 runs 15 residues.

This sequence joins TRBV7-9 and TRBJ2-7; 10 nucleotides line up with TRBD2. J was trimmed by 5 bases and V by 2 bases; bases with no gene match: 6. There are 15 residues in the CDR3. Germline CDR1 SEHNR, CDR2 FQNEAQ (reference sequence). CDR3 in DNA: TGTGCCAGCAGCTTATCAAGCGGGAGGGTGCACGAGCAGTACTTC. Translation gives CASSLSSGRVHEQYF.

The sample holds one count of this clone. The chain uses TRBV29-1 and TRBJ2-5; TRBD2 matches at 10 bases. Losses at the gene ends were 3 bases for V and 4 bases for J; bases not matched to a gene: 5. CDR3 length: 14 amino acids. Looked up from germline, CDR1 is SQVTM and CDR2 is ANQGSEA. The CDR3 sequence: CSVDVAGGPETQYF. The CDR3 DNA follows: TGCAGCGTTGATGTAGCGGGAGGTCCAGAGACCCAGTACTTC.

V usage is TRBV7-2 and J usage is TRBJ2-4, with D possibly called TRBD1 or TRBD2 (6 bases each). The CDR3 totals 16 residues. With 6 bases removed from V and 3 bases from J, the gap between germline ends came to 18 bases. The germline gives CDR1 SGHTA, CDR2 FQGNSA. CDR3 loop: CASRPAWGAGKNIQYF. CDR3 coding DNA: TGTGCCAGCAGACCTGCGTGGGGGGCTGGCAAAAACATTCAGTACTTC.

The genes are TRBV6-1 and TRBJ1-2, with D uncertain. V gave up 6 bases and J gave up 3 bases, with 11 bases separating them. CDR1 and CDR2 (germline): MNHNS, SASEGT. The CDR3 is 13 amino acids. The CDR3 sequence: CASRLFTYYGYTF. In DNA, the CDR3 is TGTGCCAGCAGACTGTTCACCTACTATGGCTACACCTTC.

The genes are TRBV4-2 and TRBJ1-4; 9 bases line up with TRBD1. CDR3 length: 17 amino acids. The V and J ends lost 0 bases and 3 bases, in that order; junction bases with no gene match: 5. In germline, CDR1 is LGHNA, CDR2 YNFKEQ. The CDR3 DNA follows: TGTGCCAGCAGCCAAGATCGGGACAGGGCGTCTAATGAAAAACTGTTTTTT. As protein: CASSQDRDRASNEKLFF.

The chain couples TRBV28 to TRBJ2-7; D might be TRBD1 or TRBD2, each matching 5 bases. The CDR3 is 15 residues long. Between the trimmed V and J ends, which lost 5 bases and 5 bases, there was a span of 19 bases. The germline CDR1 and CDR2 sequences are MDHEN and SYDVKM. CDR3 nucleotide sequence: TGTGCCAGCAGTACCCCGGGACGCCCCGTGAACGAGCAGTACTTC. Protein: CASSTPGRPVNEQYF.

V and J are TRBV10-3 and TRBJ2-7; D might be TRBD2 (5 bases). The CDR3 totals 16 residues. CDR1 and CDR2 (germline): ENHRY, SYGVKD. V was clipped by 0 bases and J by 0 bases, with 12 bases between them. The CDR3 DNA is TGTGCCATCAGTGAGTCCCTAGCAGCTAGCTCCTACGAGCAGTACTTC. It specifies CAISESLAASSYEQYF.

In the case of this clone: Other DNA sequences in the same sample also yield this CDR3. This rearrangement joins TRBV19 to TRBJ1-2, with D tentatively TRBD1 (6 bases). CDR1 and CDR2 (germline): LNHDA, SQIVND (reference sequence). This CDR3 is 13 amino acids long. V lost 2 bases, J lost 2 bases, and 6 bases lay in between. CDR3 coding DNA: TGTGCCAGTAGTATAACAGGGAACTATGGCTACACCTTC. This encodes CASSITGNYGYTF.

The V call is TRBV12-2, the J call TRBJ2-2; TRBD2 is the table's D call, not checked against the DNA. TRBV12-2 is listed as a pseudogene. This CDR3 contains 17 residues. The CDR3 loop reads CASRSSSGSKPTGELFF. The CDR3 DNA reads as TGTGCAAGTCGCAGCTCTAGCGGGAGCAAGCCCACCGGGGAGCTGTTTTTT.

This rearrangement joins TRBV19 to TRBJ2-6; a possible D gene is TRBD1 (6 bases). V was pared by 8 bases and J by 2 bases, with 13 bases between. Germline CDR1 is LNHDA and CDR2 is SQIVND (reference sequence). The CDR3 covers 15 residues. The CDR3 DNA reads TGTGCCAGTGTTGCAGGGGCGGCTGGGGCCAACGTCCTGACTTTC. Residues: CASVAGAAGANVLTF.

This chain links TRBV19 with TRBJ2-1; the D call may be TRBD1 or TRBD2 (5 bases each). CDR3 length: 17 amino acids. Germline values: CDR1 LNHDA, CDR2 SQIVND (reference sequence). Trimming took 6 bases from V and 4 from J, leaving 22 bases between them. The chain's CDR3 is CASSYSPGAGGYNEQFF. CDR3 in DNA: TGTGCCAGTAGCTATTCCCCCGGGGCAGGCGGATACAATGAGCAGTTCTTC.

V usage is TRBV7-8 and J usage is TRBJ2-7; TRBD1 matches at 10 bases. Germline V gene data show CDR1 as SGHVS and CDR2 as FQNEAQ. V was clipped by 5 bases and J by 1 base; unmatched bases: 8. The CDR3 spans 16 residues. The CDR3 DNA sequence: TGTGCCAGCAGCAAATTGGACAGGGGGAATTCCTACGAGCAGTACTTC. It codes for CASSKLDRGNSYEQYF.

As for this clone: Other nucleotide sequences in the sample specify the same CDR3. The rearrangement uses TRBV5-1 and TRBJ1-4; TRBD1 might be the D (5 bases). The CDR3 has 14 residues. Germline CDR1 and CDR2: SGHRS and YFSETQ. The V end was cut by 0 bases, the J end by 8 bases, with 11 bases between. The CDR3 region has the DNA TGCGCCAGCAGCTTGGTTCAGGGAGGCGAAAAACTGTTTTTT. It specifies CASSLVQGGEKLFF.

On this clone itself: One end of the junction is discordant with germline, which a read error may explain. This chain uses TRBV20-1 with TRBJ1-1; possibly TRBD1 for D (6 bases). CDR1 DFQATT and CDR2 SNEGSKA come from the germline V gene (reference sequence). This CDR3 region has 10 residues. In DNA form, the CDR3 reads TGCAGTGCTCCACGGGGGCCGTTACTCTTT. This translates into CSAPRGPLLF.

The rearrangement links TRBV28 to TRBJ1-4; D possibly corresponds to TRBD1 (5 bases). V lost 10 bases, J lost 5 bases, and 17 bases lay in between. CDR1 MDHEN and CDR2 SYDVKM come from the germline V gene. CDR3 length: 14 amino acids. The CDR3 DNA reads TGTGCCACCAAATTCGGGGACCCCAATGAAAAACTGTTTTTT. Translation gives CATKFGDPNEKLFF.